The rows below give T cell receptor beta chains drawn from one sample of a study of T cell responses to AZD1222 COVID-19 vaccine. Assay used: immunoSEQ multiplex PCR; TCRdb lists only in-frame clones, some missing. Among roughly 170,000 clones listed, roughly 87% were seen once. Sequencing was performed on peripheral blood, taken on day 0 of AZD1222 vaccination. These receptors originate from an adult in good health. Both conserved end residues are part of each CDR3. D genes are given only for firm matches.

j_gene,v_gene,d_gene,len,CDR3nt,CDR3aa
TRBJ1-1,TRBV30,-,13,TGTGCCTGGACGACGGGGGGGAACACTGAAGCTTTCTTT,CAWTTGGNTEAFF
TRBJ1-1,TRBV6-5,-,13,TGTGCCAGCGAACCCATGAGGGGCACTGAAGCTTTCTTT,CASEPMRGTEAFF
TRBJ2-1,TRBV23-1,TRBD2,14,TGCGCCAGCAAGCAGACTAGCGGGTACAATGAGCAGTTCTTC,CASKQTSGYNEQFF
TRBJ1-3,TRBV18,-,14,TGTGCCAGCTCACCCCAGGGAACTGGAAACACCATATATTTT,CASSPQGTGNTIYF
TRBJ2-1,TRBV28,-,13,TGTGCCAGCAGTTTGGGGCAATACAATGAGCAGTTCTTC,CASSLGQYNEQFF
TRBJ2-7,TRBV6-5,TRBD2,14,TGTGCCAGCAGGGCCGGGACTAGCTACTACGAGCAGTACTTC,CASRAGTSYYEQYF
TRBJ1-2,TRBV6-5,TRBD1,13,TGTGCCAGCAGTCCGGACAGGACCTATGGCTACACCTTC,CASSPDRTYGYTF
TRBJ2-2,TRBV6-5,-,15,TGTGCCAGCAGTTACGCCGACACGCCACCCGGGGAGCTGTTTTTT,CASSYADTPPGELFF
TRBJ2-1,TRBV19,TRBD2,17,TGTGCCAGTAGTACCTCGCATCTAGCGGGAGGTACCAATGAGCAGTTCTTC,CASSTSHLAGGTNEQFF
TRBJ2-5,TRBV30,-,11,TGTGCCTGGAGTAGTCTGGAGACCCAGTACTTC,CAWSSLETQYF
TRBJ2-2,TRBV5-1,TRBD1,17,TGCGCCAGCAGCTTTAGTAGAGGGGGCGCCGGAACCGGGGAGCTGTTTTTT,CASSFSRGGAGTGELFF
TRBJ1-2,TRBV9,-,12,TGTGCCAGCAGCGCTGGACAATATGGCTACACCTTC,CASSAGQYGYTF
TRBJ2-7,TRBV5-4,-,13,TGTGCCAGCAGCCTGGGACTCCTGGGTGGGCAGTACTTC,CASSLGLLGGQYF
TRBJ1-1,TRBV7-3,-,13,TGTGCCAGCAGCTTGTATACGGACAGAGAAGCTTTCTTT,CASSLYTDREAFF